The rows below give T cell receptor beta chains drawn from one sample of a study of cytomegalovirus exposure and HLA in healthy donors. Assay used: immunoSEQ multiplex PCR; TCRdb lists only in-frame clones, some missing. This sample has roughly 230,000 clones; less than 95% occur once, and the top ten carry around 3.1%. The sequenced sample was PBMCs. The receptors were gathered from a woman between 25 and 40 years old in good health and CMV-seronegative. Both conserved end residues are part of each CDR3. A D gene is named only where the DNA matches it firmly. Clone size appears in some rows only: once, few, many, or a class for an expanded clone.

V,size,D,J,CDR3,DNA
TRBV29-1,.,.,TRBJ2-2,CSVEGRIAGELFF,TGCAGCGTTGAAGGGAGAATCGCCGGGGAGCTGTTTTTT
TRBV7-9,.,.,TRBJ2-7,CASSLVQGLPYEQYF,TGTGCCAGCAGCTTAGTTCAGGGGTTACCGTACGAGCAGTACTTC
TRBV11-3,.,TRBD2,TRBJ2-1,CASSLGEIERENSNEQFF,TGTGCCAGCAGCTTAGGCGAGATTGAGCGGGAGAATAGTAATGAGCAGTTCTTC
TRBV5-1,.,.,TRBJ2-7,CASKEQGTHEQYF,TGCGCCAGCAAAGAGCAGGGAACCCACGAGCAGTACTTC
TRBV9,.,TRBD1,TRBJ1-4,CASSAGGEQGLREKLFF,TGTGCCAGCAGCGCGGGAGGAGAACAGGGGCTAAGGGAAAAACTGTTTTTT
TRBV6-1,.,TRBD2,TRBJ2-1,CASSEVSGSLDEQFF,TGTGCCAGCAGTGAGGTTAGCGGGAGTTTAGATGAGCAGTTCTTC
TRBV15,.,TRBD2,TRBJ2-2,CATSVSGRHTGELFF,TGTGCCACCAGCGTGAGCGGGAGGCACACCGGGGAGCTGTTTTTT
TRBV7-8,.,.,TRBJ2-1,CASSPLASPYNEQFF,TGTGCCAGCAGCCCCCTAGCGTCTCCCTACAATGAGCAGTTCTTC
TRBV6-6,.,.,TRBJ2-2,CATEERRNTGELFF,TGTGCCACCGAAGAGAGACGCAACACCGGGGAGCTGTTTTTT
TRBV7-9,.,.,TRBJ2-7,CASSLVNGVGGPYEQYF,TGTGCCAGCAGCTTAGTTAATGGGGTCGGGGGCCCCTACGAGCAGTACTTC
TRBV25-1,.,TRBD2,TRBJ2-3,CASSGNSGRMDTQYF,TGTGCCAGCAGTGGGAATAGCGGGAGAATGGATACGCAGTATTTT
TRBV28,.,.,TRBJ1-2,CASSGGGRLYGYTF,TGTGCCAGCAGTGGGGGGGGCAGGCTCTATGGCTACACCTTC
TRBV7-2,.,TRBD1,TRBJ2-5,CASSPQDRATQYF,TGTGCCAGCAGCCCTCAGGACAGGGCGACCCAGTACTTC
TRBV2,.,TRBD2,TRBJ2-1,CATVSGTSRLEQFF,TGTGCCACCGTGTCCGGGACTAGCCGTCTTGAGCAGTTCTTC
TRBV2,.,TRBD2,TRBJ2-3,CASHGLAGFTDTQYF,TGTGCCAGCCACGGACTAGCGGGGTTCACAGATACGCAGTATTTT
TRBV13,.,.,TRBJ2-7,CASGGGPIGEQYF,TGTGCCAGCGGGGGAGGCCCAATTGGGGAGCAGTACTTC
TRBV13,once,TRBD2,TRBJ2-1,CASSSRREDSYNEQFF,TGTGCCAGCAGCTCAAGGCGGGAGGATTCCTACAATGAGCAGTTCTTC
TRBV9,.,.,TRBJ2-7,CASSVEDSYEQYF,TGTGCCAGCAGCGTTGAGGACAGCTACGAGCAGTACTTC
TRBV28,.,.,TRBJ2-3,CASSPTGRATDTQYF,TGTGCCAGCAGTCCCACGGGAAGGGCCACAGATACGCAGTATTTT
TRBV5-1,.,.,TRBJ2-7,CASSLGQGSYEQYF,TGCGCCAGCAGCTTGGGTCAGGGTTCCTACGAGCAGTACTTC
TRBV13,.,.,TRBJ1-5,CASSSRRGDQPQHF,TGTGCCAGCAGCTCGAGAAGGGGAGATCAGCCCCAGCATTTT
TRBV7-2,.,TRBD2,TRBJ2-7,CASSWTSGNEQYF,TGTGCCAGCAGCTGGACTAGCGGGAACGAGCAGTACTTC
TRBV14,.,.,TRBJ2-7,CASSQANRVFYEQYF,TGTGCCAGCAGCCAAGCCAACAGGGTGTTCTACGAGCAGTACTTC
TRBV13,.,.,TRBJ2-5,CASSHNTGLETQYF,TGTGCCAGCAGCCACAATACAGGGTTGGAGACCCAGTACTTC
TRBV7-8,.,.,TRBJ2-5,CASSLVGGLGETQYF,TGTGCCAGCAGCTTAGTAGGGGGGCTTGGGGAGACCCAGTACTTC
TRBV18,.,.,TRBJ2-7,CASSPPASYEQYF,TGTGCCAGCTCACCACCGGCGTCCTACGAGCAGTACTTC